These T cell receptor beta chains were read from a single sample in a study of shared clonotypes between healthy human individuals. Using immunoSEQ multiplex PCR, the repertoire was profiled, and TCRdb retains in-frame clones only, with some absent. The sample holds roughly 1,800,000 clones, about 95% seen once. Material for sequencing was naive CD8+ T cells sorted from blood. The origin of the receptors is a man between 18 and 29 years old in good health. Both conserved end residues are part of each CDR3. The D gene is left open where the match is weak. Expanded clones are given a class, and other clones once, few, many or no size at all.

cdr3_length d_call j_call clone_size v_call cdr3_aa cdr3_nt
16 TRBD1 TRBJ1-1 once TRBV4-3 CASSQVGGTGLTEAFF TGCGCCAGCAGCCAAGTGGGGGGGACAGGGCTAACTGAAGCTTTCTTT
15 . TRBJ2-5 . TRBV4-3 CASSQEGNTFETQYF TGCGCCAGCAGCCAAGAAGGCAATACTTTTGAGACCCAGTACTTC
13 . TRBJ1-2 . TRBV5-8 CASGMSRDYGYTF TGTGCCAGCGGAATGTCGCGCGACTATGGCTACACCTTC
12 . TRBJ2-2 . TRBV6-5 CASSPQSGELFF TGTGCCAGCAGCCCTCAGTCCGGGGAGCTGTTTTTT
13 . TRBJ2-5 . TRBV28 CASSAGSGETQYF TGTGCCAGCAGTGCGGGGTCGGGGGAGACCCAGTACTTC
15 TRBD2 TRBJ2-1 . TRBV5-6 CASSLAGGPPNEQFF TGTGCCAGCAGCTTGGCGGGAGGTCCCCCTAATGAGCAGTTCTTC
14 . TRBJ1-1 . TRBV27 CASSYAGGNTEAFF TGTGCCAGCAGTTACGCTGGGGGGAACACTGAAGCTTTCTTT
13 . TRBJ2-7 . TRBV27 CASSPGPHYEQYF TGTGCCAGCAGTCCCGGACCACACTACGAGCAGTACTTC
11 . TRBJ2-5 . TRBV11-2 CASSLTETQYF TGTGCCAGCAGCTTAACAGAGACCCAGTACTTC
20 TRBD2 TRBJ2-2 . TRBV5-4 CASSSGKGTSGSTNTGELFF TGTGCCAGCAGCTCAGGCAAGGGGACTAGCGGGAGTACCAACACCGGGGAGCTGTTTTTT
14 . TRBJ2-3 . TRBV6-5 CASSLLGTTDTQYF TGTGCCAGCAGTCTACTAGGAACCACAGATACGCAGTATTTT
13 . TRBJ2-7 once TRBV27 CASSLGGSNEQYF TGTGCCAGCAGTTTAGGGGGCTCCAACGAGCAGTACTTC
12 . TRBJ2-7 . TRBV30 CAWSWSGDEQYF TGTGCCTGGAGTTGGTCAGGGGACGAGCAGTACTTC
14 TRBD1 TRBJ2-7 . TRBV7-9 CASSPTQGIHEQYF TGTGCCAGCAGCCCGACACAGGGGATCCACGAGCAGTACTTC
11 . TRBJ2-5 . TRBV28 CASSLSSPQYF TGTGCCAGCAGTTTATCGAGTCCCCAGTACTTC
14 TRBD1 TRBJ2-7 . TRBV5-8 CASSRGQDPYEQYF TGTGCCAGCAGCAGGGGACAGGACCCCTACGAGCAGTACTTC
15 TRBD2 TRBJ2-2 . TRBV4-3 CASSLASGNTGELFF TGCGCCAGCAGCTTAGCTAGCGGAAACACCGGGGAGCTGTTTTTT
13 TRBD2 TRBJ2-7 . TRBV6-5 CASSRLASYEQYF TGTGCCAGCAGTAGACTAGCCTCCTACGAGCAGTACTTC
14 TRBD1 TRBJ2-3 . TRBV6-1 CASSELDRADTQYF TGTGCCAGCAGTGAGTTGGACAGGGCGGATACGCAGTATTTT
11 . TRBJ2-7 once TRBV13 CASSLLNEQYF TGTGCCAGCAGCTTATTGAACGAGCAGTACTTC
15 . TRBJ2-5 . TRBV9 CASSVWGTSQETQYF TGTGCCAGCAGCGTCTGGGGGACGAGCCAAGAGACCCAGTACTTC
15 . TRBJ1-1 few TRBV11-2 CASSLPLSMNTEAFF TGTGCCAGCAGCTTACCCCTCTCTATGAACACTGAAGCTTTCTTT
13 . TRBJ1-1 once TRBV4-1 CASSQTSNTEAFF TGCGCCAGCAGCCAAACTTCGAACACTGAAGCTTTCTTT
14 TRBD1 TRBJ1-1 . TRBV4-3 CASSQLQGDTEAFF TGCGCCAGCAGCCAACTACAGGGGGACACTGAAGCTTTCTTT
13 TRBD2 TRBJ2-1 . TRBV6-6 CASRAGRLDEQFF TGTGCCAGCCGAGCGGGGCGACTGGATGAGCAGTTCTTC
15 . TRBJ2-1 . TRBV4-1 CASSPTPGSYNEQFF TGCGCCAGCAGCCCTACCCCGGGCTCCTACAATGAGCAGTTCTTC
14 . TRBJ1-2 few TRBV7-9 CASSSTTDKVGYTF TGTGCCAGCAGCTCAACGACTGACAAAGTTGGCTACACCTTC
12 TRBD2 TRBJ2-5 . TRBV29-1 CSVEALAGAHNF TGCAGCGTTGAAGCCCTAGCGGGGGCCCACAACTTC
15 TRBD1 TRBJ1-5 . TRBV30 CAWSLGQGADQPQHF TGTGCCTGGAGCCTCGGACAGGGGGCGGATCAGCCCCAGCATTTT
18 TRBD1 TRBJ1-2 . TRBV19 CASSIDLETGSTDYGYTF TGTGCCAGTAGTATAGATCTCGAGACAGGGTCGACTGACTATGGCTACACCTTC
14 . TRBJ2-5 . TRBV7-6 CASSLLTLAETQYF TGTGCCAGCAGCTTACTGACCCTGGCGGAGACCCAGTACTTC
15 TRBD1 TRBJ2-7 . TRBV7-9 CASSPLSTGAYEQYF TGTGCCAGCAGCCCACTCTCGACAGGGGCCTACGAGCAGTACTTC
16 . TRBJ2-2 . TRBV9 CASSPFWVPNTGELFF TGTGCCAGCAGCCCGTTCTGGGTTCCCAACACCGGGGAGCTGTTTTTT
14 TRBD2 TRBJ2-1 . TRBV7-2 CASSRFLAGLEQFF TGTGCCAGCAGCCGCTTCCTAGCGGGACTCGAGCAGTTCTTC
13 TRBD1 TRBJ2-7 . TRBV6-1 CASSRTGSYEQYF TGTGCCAGCTCTAGGACAGGGTCCTACGAGCAGTACTTC
16 . TRBJ2-3 . TRBV7-2 CASSPLGDKSTDTQYF TGTGCCAGCAGCCCGTTGGGGGACAAAAGCACAGATACGCAGTATTTT
17 TRBD1 TRBJ2-1 . TRBV5-1 CASRGQGGFLGPNEQFF TGCGCCAGCCGGGGACAGGGCGGCTTCTTGGGTCCCAATGAGCAGTTCTTC
15 TRBD1 TRBJ2-2 . TRBV6-5 CASSTQGAHTGELFF TGTGCCAGCAGCACACAGGGGGCGCACACCGGGGAGCTGTTTTTT
15 . TRBJ2-6 . TRBV28 CASSLPSSGANVLTF TGTGCCAGCAGTTTGCCGTCCTCTGGGGCCAACGTCCTGACTTTC
12 . TRBJ2-2 . TRBV28 CASSHNTGELFF TGTGCCAGCAGTCATAACACCGGGGAGCTGTTTTTT
12 . TRBJ1-2 few TRBV10-3 CAISEGGDGYTF TGTGCCATCTCAGAAGGAGGGGATGGCTACACCTTC
13 . TRBJ2-7 . TRBV29-1 CSVEIDSYYEQYF TGCAGCGTTGAAATTGACTCATACTACGAGCAGTACTTC
15 . TRBJ2-5 . TRBV27 CASSLSDGAQETQYF TGTGCCAGCAGTTTATCGGACGGGGCCCAAGAGACCCAGTACTTC
16 . TRBJ1-1 . TRBV6-5 CASSYGAAMENTEAFF TGTGCCAGCAGTTATGGGGCAGCCATGGAGAACACTGAAGCTTTCTTT
14 . TRBJ1-5 . TRBV7-8 CASSSDLSNQPQHF TGTGCCAGCAGCTCGGACCTTAGCAATCAGCCCCAGCATTTT
13 TRBD1 TRBJ2-2 . TRBV29-1 CSYGTANTGELFF TGCAGCTACGGGACAGCGAACACCGGGGAGCTGTTTTTT
12 . TRBJ1-6 . TRBV28 CASSLYNSPLHF TGTGCCAGCAGTTTATACAATTCACCCCTCCACTTT
15 . TRBJ1-1 . TRBV4-3 CASSQDPTVNTEAFF TGCGCCAGCAGCCAAGATCCGACGGTGAACACTGAAGCTTTCTTT